This TCR beta chain is drawn from a study of T cell responses to AZD1222 COVID-19 vaccine. Repertoires were generated with immunoSEQ multiplex PCR, while TCRdb's copy carries only in-frame clones and drops some. The sample carries approximately 220,000 clones, about 93% recorded once. V was clipped by 10 bases and J by 3 bases; unmatched bases: 7. The CDR3 is 13 amino acids. CDR1 and CDR2 from the germline V gene are MNHEY and SVGAGI. Study results and caveats: Per reports, nearly half of all spike-specific TCRs target regions that are unmutated in variants. At baseline, seropositivity was found in only a handful of AZD1222 recipients. Spike-specific TCR breadth and depth grew following two AZD1222 doses.

In regard to this clone: No antigen is known for it.

The input for sequencing was peripheral blood, taken on day 0 of MenACWY control vaccination. V and J are TRBV6-5 and TRBJ2-7, with 9 bases lining up with TRBD1. The clonotype was recovered from an adult in good health. The DNA for the CDR3 is TGTGCCACCCTATCGGGACAGGGCTACGAGCAGTACTTC. As protein: CATLSGQGYEQYF.